These 25 T cell receptor beta chains were all obtained from the same sample, sequenced in a study of glioma-infiltrating T cells after dendritic cell vaccination. The protocol was immunoSEQ multiplex PCR, while the TCRdb copy is restricted to in-frame clones and leaves out a portion. The sample has roughly 80,000 clones, roughly 84% seen once; the top ten hold approximately 2.2%. Time point here: after dendritic cell vaccination, including at tumor progression/relapse. The sequencing used blood, collected after dendritic cell vaccination. These receptors were collected from a human donor with glioblastoma.

The chain has TRBV9 and TRBJ2-1; D possibly corresponds to TRBD2 (5 bases). Trimming shortened V by 2 bases and J by 9 bases, and 15 bases separated the two germline ends. Germline V gene sequence: CDR1 SGDLS, CDR2 YYNGEE. This CDR3 has 14 amino acids. In DNA form, the CDR3 reads TGTGCCAGCAGCGTCCGCCATATGGGGAGTGAGCAGTTCTTC. It encodes CASSVRHMGSEQFF.

The rearrangement links TRBV19 to TRBJ1-4; tentatively, D is TRBD1 (5 bases). Germline lookup yields CDR1 LNHDA and CDR2 SQIVND (reference sequence). The CDR3 loop spans 11 amino acids. Trimming cost V 6 bases and J 7 bases, with 6 bases left between them. As DNA, the CDR3 is TGTGCCAGTAGGGGACTTGAAAAACTGTTTTTT. It translates to CASRGLEKLFF.

The chain combines TRBV7-2 with TRBJ2-5, with 8 bases identical to TRBD2. The CDR3 runs 15 residues. V lost 3 bases, J lost 0 bases, and 3 bases stayed unmatched. Per germline, CDR1 SGHTA and CDR2 FQGNSA. The CDR3 region is CASSFRRGDQETQYF. For the CDR3, the DNA is TGTGCCAGCAGCTTTCGGCGGGGGGACCAAGAGACCCAGTACTTC.

The chain employs TRBV7-9 and TRBJ2-5, with TRBD2 identical over 8 bases. Germline V gene data show CDR1 as SEHNR and CDR2 as FQNEAQ (reference sequence). The CDR3 has 16 residues. V was clipped by 6 bases and J by 5 bases; unmatched bases: 14. The CDR3 reads CASSYLGRGHGETQYF. The CDR3, as DNA: TGTGCCAGCAGTTACCTCGGGAGGGGACATGGGGAGACCCAGTACTTC.

The rearrangement uses TRBV10-1 and TRBJ1-1; possibly TRBD1 for D (6 bases). Germline values: CDR1 WNHNN, CDR2 SYGVQD (reference sequence). This CDR3 has 13 residues. Trimming stripped 4 bases from V and 5 bases from J, with 11 bases between. CDR3 in DNA: TGCGCCAGCAGTGTTGGGGGCTGGACTGAAGCTTTCTTT. Protein sequence: CASSVGGWTEAFF.

This clone was seen more than once but under ten times. The rearrangement uses TRBV6-5 and TRBJ1-1; 9 nucleotides match TRBD1. V lost 4 bases, J lost 3 bases, and 9 bases stayed unmatched. There are 16 residues in the CDR3. The germline gives CDR1 MNHEY, CDR2 SVGAGI. For the CDR3, the DNA is TGTGCCAGCAGTTTCGGGACAGGGATATATCACACTGAAGCTTTCTTT. It yields the protein CASSFGTGIYHTEAFF.

This clone has only a few counts. The V and J genes are TRBV7-9 and TRBJ1-2; D gene uncertain. Looked up from germline, CDR1 is SEHNR and CDR2 is FQNEAQ (reference sequence). The length of the CDR3 is 12 residues. Trimming removed 3 bases from V and 8 bases from J, with 10 bases in between. The CDR3 region is CASSFEGVGYTF. The CDR3 region has the DNA TGTGCCAGCAGCTTTGAGGGTGTGGGCTACACCTTC.

This chain links TRBV5-1 with TRBJ2-3; D gene ambiguous. The CDR3 is 14 residues long. Deletions cut 0 bases from V and 0 bases from J, with 5 bases between. Per the germline V gene, CDR1 is SGHRS and CDR2 is YFSETQ. CDR3 nucleotide sequence: TGCGCCAGCAGCTTGGTGCGGAGCACAGATACGCAGTATTTT. Amino acids: CASSLVRSTDTQYF.

The chain carries TRBV27 and TRBJ2-3, with TRBD2 identical over 13 bases. This CDR3 is built from 17 residues. Germline V CDR1 and CDR2: MNHEY, SMNVEV (reference sequence). V lost 6 bases, J lost 0 bases, and 6 bases stayed unmatched. For the CDR3, the DNA is TGTGCCAGCAGACGGACTAGCGGGGGCTCGAGCACAGATACGCAGTATTTT. It codes for CASRRTSGGSSTDTQYF.

The CDR3 DNA reads TGTGCCAGCAGCGTGCTAGGCGGTCAGACGGTGAATGAGCAGTTCTTC. This translates into CASSVLGGQTVNEQFF. The chain uses TRBV9 and TRBJ2-1, with D unclear. With 2 bases removed from V and 7 bases from J, the gap between germline ends came to 19 bases. From germline, CDR1 is SGDLS and CDR2 YYNGEE. The CDR3 loop spans 16 amino acids. Filled out from reference TRBV9 and TRBJ2-1, the complete variable domain reads DSGVTQTPKHLITATGQRVTLRCSPRSGDLSVYWYQQSLDQGLQFLIQYYNGEERAKGNILERFSAQQFPDLHSELNLSSLELGDSALYFCASSVLGGQTVNEQFFGPGTRLTVL.

This sequence joins TRBV7-9 and TRBJ1-3; no definite D call. The CDR3 sequence is 17 residues long. Germline V gives CDR1 SEHNR, CDR2 FQNEAQ (reference sequence). V was shortened by 5 bases and J by 1 base, with 18 bases between the two germline ends. The CDR3 nucleotides read TGTGCCAGCAGCAGCCCCGAGGGTCGGAAGTCTGGAAACACCATATATTTT. Amino acids: CASSSPEGRKSGNTIYF.

On this clone itself: At one end the junction does not follow the germline gene, possibly because of a read error. This rearrangement joins TRBV19 to TRBJ2-7; 7 bases fit TRBD1. In germline, CDR1 is LNHDA, CDR2 SQIVND (reference sequence). The CDR3 consists of 14 residues. CDR3 sequence: CASSPNRGSYGQYF. The DNA for the CDR3 is TGTGCCAGTAGTCCCAACAGGGGATCCTACGGGCAGTACTTC.

A word on this clone: The junction shows a germline mismatch at one end, possibly a read error. Other DNA sequences from this sample encode an identical CDR3 as well. CDR3 in amino acids: CASSLETSRWTEAFF. The CDR3 DNA reads as TGTGCCAGCAGCTTAGAAACTTCCCGGTGGACTGAAGCGTTCTTT. The chain is built from TRBV7-9 and TRBJ1-1; unclear D gene. This CDR3 contains 15 residues. The germline CDR1 and CDR2 sequences are SEHNR and FQNEAQ (reference sequence).

The chain recombines TRBV7-9 with TRBJ2-7; D may be TRBD1 (5 bases). Germline loops: CDR1 SEHNR, CDR2 FQNEAQ (reference sequence). The CDR3 is 12 residues long. With 3 bases removed from V and 9 bases from J, the gap between germline ends came to 12 bases. CDR3 in amino acids: CASSLSRGGQYF. The CDR3 DNA reads as TGTGCCAGCAGCTTGTCTAGGGGCGGGCAGTACTTC.

V usage is TRBV5-1 and J usage is TRBJ2-5, with TRBD1 matching 8 bases. The CDR3 spans 15 residues. V was clipped by 1 base and J by 5 bases; unmatched bases: 7. Germline V gene lookup returns CDR1 SGHRS and CDR2 YFSETQ. CDR3 in DNA: TGCGCCAGCAGCTTGTCCCAGGGGGCGATGGAGACCCAGTACTTC. Translation: CASSLSQGAMETQYF. Filled out from reference TRBV5-1 and TRBJ2-5, the complete variable domain reads KAGVTQTPRYLIKTRGQQVTLSCSPISGHRSVSWYQQTPGQGLQFLFEYFSETQRNKGNFPGRFSGRQFSNSRSEMNVSTLELGDSALYLCASSLSQGAMETQYFGPGTRLLVL.

The J gene is TRBJ1-1, the V gene TRBV4-2; the D gene is possibly TRBD1 (6 bases). Germline CDR1 is LGHNA and CDR2 is YNFKEQ. Trimming cost V 1 base and J 10 bases, with 19 bases left between them. The CDR3 contains 15 residues. The CDR3 reads CASSQGRGGSVGAFF. The DNA for the CDR3 is TGTGCCAGCAGCCAAGGTCGTGGGGGCTCAGTTGGAGCTTTCTTT.

The chain has TRBV25-1 and TRBJ1-1, with 9 bases lining up with TRBD1. Germline loops: CDR1 MGHDK, CDR2 SYGVNS. V shed 5 bases and J 7 bases; nucleotides not matched to a gene: 5. This CDR3 is built from 13 residues. The CDR3 protein is CASSWDRVGEAFF. The CDR3 bases are TGTGCCAGCAGTTGGGACAGGGTAGGTGAAGCTTTCTTT. Variable domain in full (rest from reference TRBV25-1 and TRBJ1-1): EADIYQTPRYLVIGTGKKITLECSQTMGHDKMYWYQQDPGMELHLIHYSYGVNSTEKGDLSSESTVSRIRTEHFPLTLESARPSHTSQYLCASSWDRVGEAFFGQGTRLTVV.

The J gene is TRBJ2-5, the V gene TRBV6-1; a possible D gene is TRBD1 (5 bases). The germline gives CDR1 MNHNS, CDR2 SASEGT. V lost 4 bases and J 2 bases, leaving 8 bases between the germline ends. This CDR3 is built from 13 residues. For the CDR3, the DNA is TGTGCCAGCAGTGGTGACAGACAAGAGACCCAGTACTTC. Protein product: CASSGDRQETQYF.

Written as DNA, the CDR3 is TGTGCCAGCAGCCGACTACAGGGAGCCGGAAACACCATATATTTT. Its translation: CASSRLQGAGNTIYF. The chain links TRBV6-5 to TRBJ1-3; possibly TRBD1 for D (6 bases). V shed 6 bases and J shed 4 bases, with 16 bases lying between them. CDR1 is MNHEY and CDR2 is SVGAGI in the germline V gene. This CDR3 spans 15 amino acids.

The V and J genes are TRBV19 and TRBJ1-1; D ambiguous. The V end lost 5 bases, the J end lost 7 bases, and 14 bases lay between the germline ends. Per germline, CDR1 LNHDA and CDR2 SQIVND (reference sequence). The CDR3 spans 13 residues. In DNA, the CDR3 is TGTGCCAGTAGTTACACGGACTTAGGTGAAGCTTTCTTT. It specifies CASSYTDLGEAFF.

This chain links TRBV4-1 with TRBJ2-7; TRBD1 might be the D (5 bases). The germline V and J ends were trimmed by 4 bases and 3 bases, with 10 bases remaining between them. The germline V gene has CDR1 MGHRA and CDR2 YSYEKL. CDR3 length: 13 residues. The CDR3 loop is CASSPRQYYEQYF. The CDR3 DNA follows: TGCGCCAGCAGCCCCCGACAGTACTACGAGCAGTACTTC.

V usage is TRBV5-1 and J usage is TRBJ2-2; 10 bases are a match to TRBD2. V gave up 4 bases and J gave up 6 bases; unmatched junction bases: 9. This CDR3 region has 16 residues. Germline values: CDR1 SGHRS, CDR2 YFSETQ. The CDR3 loop reads CASSGVTSGFSGELFF. The CDR3 coding sequence is TGCGCCAGCAGCGGCGTGACTAGCGGGTTTTCCGGGGAGCTGTTTTTT.

The chain links TRBV5-1 to TRBJ2-7; 7 bases are a match to TRBD2. Germline CDR1 reads SGHRS; CDR2 reads YFSETQ. J gave up 2 bases and V 0 bases, and 5 bases lay outside the gene matches. This CDR3 contains 15 residues. This CDR3 is CASSLVASGPYEQYF. In DNA form, the CDR3 reads TGCGCCAGCAGCTTGGTGGCTAGCGGCCCCTACGAGCAGTACTTC.

The chain recombines TRBV28 with TRBJ1-2, with D maybe TRBD1 (5 bases). Trimming took 2 bases from V and 4 from J, leaving 14 bases between them. The germline gives CDR1 MDHEN, CDR2 SYDVKM. The CDR3 has 15 amino acids. The CDR3 is CASSLGSREGYGYTF. The CDR3 region has the DNA TGTGCCAGCAGTTTAGGTTCCAGGGAGGGCTATGGCTACACCTTC.

The chain recombines TRBV6-5 with TRBJ2-1; D call uncertain. V gave up 4 bases and J gave up 4 bases, with 11 bases separating them. The CDR3 spans 14 residues. Germline V gene data show CDR1 as MNHEY and CDR2 as SVGAGI. The CDR3 spells CASSWHKKYNEQFF. Written as DNA, the CDR3 is TGTGCCAGCAGTTGGCATAAGAAATACAATGAGCAGTTCTTC.